One and the same sample provided the 27 T cell receptor beta chains below, sequenced in a study of identical twins. TCRdb called the 5' RACE reads again in MiXCR, with one record for every CDR3 protein. The repertoire holds about 720,000 distinct CDR3 sequences, with over 8.5% as singletons. This sample was shared with a second study, whose subject was yellow fever vaccine responses in identical twins.

The sample consisted of PBMCs. The receptors originated from a woman between 18 and 29 years old in good health.

V and J are TRBV7-8 and TRBJ2-3, with TRBD1 as a possible D gene (5 bases). The germline V and J ends were trimmed by 5 bases and 1 base, with 7 bases remaining between them. CDR3 size: 13 residues. Germline CDR1 reads SGHVS; CDR2 reads FQNEAQ. The CDR3 DNA reads TGTGCCAGCAGCATACAGGGCACAGATACGCAGTATTTT. This gives the protein CASSIQGTDTQYF.

This clonotype occurred many times. The rearrangement joins TRBV12-3 or TRBV12-4 to TRBJ2-6; 8 bases fit TRBD1. V was clipped by 5 bases and J by 1 base; unmatched bases: 7. This CDR3 has 17 residues. The CDR3 spells CASSVVGTGSGANVLTF. In nucleotides, the CDR3 is TGTGCCAGCAGTGTCGTTGGGACAGGATCTGGGGCCAACGTCCTGACTTTC.

This clonotype was counted ten times or more. V gene TRBV5-5 combines with J gene TRBJ1-6, with D tentatively TRBD1 (5 bases). This CDR3 region has 15 residues. V dropped 0 bases and J dropped 7 bases, with 11 bases sitting between them. CDR1 is SGHKS and CDR2 is YYEKEE in the germline V gene (reference sequence). The CDR3 DNA is TGTGCCAGCAGCTTGGATACAGGCCAAAATTCACCCCTCCACTTT. Translating gives CASSLDTGQNSPLHF.

This chain joins TRBV20-1 and TRBJ1-5; D uncertain. CDR1 and CDR2 (germline): DFQATT, SNEGSKA (reference sequence). The V and J ends lost 3 bases and 6 bases respectively, with 15 bases between them. CDR3 size: 14 residues. CDR3 loop: CSASLPIMGQPQHF. The CDR3 DNA is TGCAGTGCTAGCCTCCCGATCATGGGTCAGCCCCAGCATTTT.

This clonotype was counted between two and nine times. The chain employs TRBV12-3 or TRBV12-4 and TRBJ1-5, with a possible D match to TRBD1 (6 bases). The CDR3 spans 14 residues. Trimming left V 5 bases short and J 2 bases short, with 10 bases between. Here the CDR3 reads CASSHTGRNQPQHF. The CDR3 DNA is TGTGCCAGCAGTCACACAGGGCGCAATCAGCCCCAGCATTTT.

This clonotype was observed a handful of times. The chain links TRBV6-5 to TRBJ1-1, with D hard to call. V was cut by 0 bases and J by 5 bases, with 10 bases left in between. The CDR3 spans 14 residues. The V gene's germline CDR1 is MNHEY and CDR2 SVGAGI. The CDR3 sequence: CASSYSTGLTEAFF. In DNA form, the CDR3 reads TGTGCCAGCAGTTACTCGACCGGGTTAACTGAAGCTTTCTTT.

This clonotype showed up just a few times. This chain joins TRBV20-1 and TRBJ2-7, with TRBD2 as a possible D gene (5 bases). Deletions cut 4 bases from V and 6 bases from J, with 13 bases between. The CDR3 is 12 residues long. Germline V gives CDR1 DFQATT, CDR2 SNEGSKA (reference sequence). In DNA form, the CDR3 reads TGCAGTGCTACGTGGGAGCTTAGCGAGCAGTACTTC. The encoded protein is CSATWELSEQYF.

This clonotype was recorded at least ten times. V and J are TRBV25-1 and TRBJ2-3, with 8 bases aligning to TRBD1. Trimming at V came to 1 base and at J to 2 bases, leaving 5 bases not matched to a gene. The CDR3 consists of 16 residues. Per the germline V gene, CDR1 is MGHDK and CDR2 is SYGVNS. In nucleotides, the CDR3 is TGTGCCAGCAGTGAATTCCCAGGGGGCGACACAGATACGCAGTATTTT. Protein sequence: CASSEFPGGDTDTQYF.

This clonotype was picked up a small number of times. This chain connects TRBV6-5 to TRBJ2-3; D might be TRBD2 (5 bases). The length of the CDR3 is 15 residues. Per the germline V gene, CDR1 is MNHEY and CDR2 is SVGAGI. Trimming removed 4 bases from V and 1 base from J, with 12 bases in between. This CDR3 reads CASSWASPGTDTQYF. CDR3 in DNA: TGTGCCAGCAGTTGGGCTAGCCCTGGCACAGATACGCAGTATTTT.

This clonotype was found many times. CDR3 nucleotide sequence: TGTGCCAGCAGCCGAAATCAGAACTATGGCTACACCTTC. Translating gives CASSRNQNYGYTF. The rearrangement uses TRBV3-1 and TRBJ1-2; D unclear. Germline loops: CDR1 LGHDT, CDR2 YNNKEL (reference sequence). This CDR3 contains 13 residues. V gave up 4 bases and J gave up 2 bases, with 8 bases separating them.

This clonotype was seen ten or more times. The rearrangement joins TRBV10-3 to TRBJ2-7; D not certain. V was trimmed by 2 bases and J by 1 base, leaving 9 bases between them. Germline values: CDR1 ENHRY, CDR2 SYGVKD. The CDR3 loop spans 14 amino acids. The DNA of the CDR3 is TGTGCCATCAGTGAGGGAGACGGGTCCTACGAGCAGTACTTC. This codes for CAISEGDGSYEQYF.

This clonotype was found many times. The rearrangement joins TRBV5-1 to TRBJ2-7; 9 bases are shared with TRBD2. CDR3 length: 16 amino acids. V shed 4 bases, J shed 5 bases, and the junction held 13 bases outside the gene matches. CDR1 and CDR2 (germline): SGHRS, YFSETQ. The CDR3 bases are TGCGCCAGCAGCCCGGAAGCGTCTAGCGGGACCCACGAGCAGTACTTC. Encoded protein: CASSPEASSGTHEQYF.

This chain links TRBV20-1 with TRBJ2-7; TRBD1 might be the D (6 bases). This CDR3 region has 14 residues. In germline, CDR1 is DFQATT, CDR2 SNEGSKA (reference sequence). With 0 bases removed from V and 4 bases from J, the gap between germline ends came to 13 bases. CDR3 residues: CSARDSGTPYEQYF. The DNA of the CDR3 is TGCAGTGCTAGAGATTCGGGGACACCTTACGAGCAGTACTTC.

The sample holds a few counts of this clonotype. V gene TRBV9 combines with J gene TRBJ2-7; TRBD1 matches 11 bases. The trim removed 4 bases at V and 7 bases at J, leaving 7 bases unmatched. The germline V gene encodes CDR1 SGDLS and CDR2 YYNGEE. CDR3 length: 14 amino acids. CDR3 loop: CASSSKDRGREQYF. DNA of the CDR3: TGTGCCAGCAGCTCAAAGGACAGGGGGCGTGAGCAGTACTTC.

This clonotype was picked up a small number of times. The chain couples TRBV7-9 to TRBJ1-2; unclear D gene. Deletions cut 2 bases from V and 0 bases from J, with 10 bases between. CDR3 length: 15 residues. Germline V gene lookup returns CDR1 SEHNR and CDR2 FQNEAQ (reference sequence). The CDR3 coding sequence is TGTGCCAGCAGCTTACCACAGATTTCTAACTATGGCTACACCTTC. Its protein product is CASSLPQISNYGYTF. Drawing the rest from reference TRBV7-9 and TRBJ1-2, the complete variable domain is DTGVSQNPRHKITKRGQNVTFRCDPISEHNRLYWYRQTLGQGPEFLTYFQNEAQLEKSRLLSDRFSAERPKGSFSTLEIQRTEQGDSAMYLCASSLPQISNYGYTFGSGTRLTVV.

Ten or more counts support this clonotype. The chain is built from TRBV2 and TRBJ2-3; 8 bases map to TRBD2. The J segment lost 0 bases and the V segment lost 4 bases, leaving 15 bases of the junction unmatched. CDR1 is SNHLY, CDR2 FYNNEI, per germline. This CDR3 is built from 19 residues. The CDR3: CASSAFGGGHRGSTDTQYF. The CDR3 DNA is TGTGCCAGCAGTGCTTTCGGGGGGGGCCATCGAGGTAGCACAGATACGCAGTATTTT. Full variable domain (remainder filled in from reference TRBV2 and TRBJ2-3): EPEVTQTPSHQVTQMGQEVILRCVPISNHLYFYWYRQILGQKVEFLVSFYNNEISEKSEIFDDQFSVERPDGSNFTLKIRSTKLEDSAMYFCASSAFGGGHRGSTDTQYFGPGTRLTVL.

This clonotype was found a few times. The chain combines TRBV7-9 with TRBJ2-1; 7 nucleotides agree with TRBD1. The CDR3 is 14 amino acids. Looked up from germline, CDR1 is SEHNR and CDR2 is FQNEAQ (reference sequence). V dropped 2 bases and J dropped 7; count of bases not matched to a gene: 5. In nucleotides, the CDR3 is TGTGCCAGCAGCTTAACCGGGACAGCAAATGAGCAGTTCTTC. Amino acids: CASSLTGTANEQFF.

This clonotype was picked up a small number of times. The genes are TRBV7-8 and TRBJ1-1, with D unresolved. CDR3 length equals 13 residues. Per the germline V gene, CDR1 is SGHVS and CDR2 is FQNEAQ. The germline V and J ends were trimmed by 6 bases and 6 bases, with 14 bases remaining between them. The CDR3 coding sequence is TGTGCCAGCAGTTTTGCCCAGAGCGCTGAAGCTTTCTTT. Translation gives CASSFAQSAEAFF.

This clonotype was detected ten times or more. The chain is built from TRBV6-1 and TRBJ1-4; 8 nucleotides agree with TRBD1. This CDR3 is 14 amino acids long. Per germline, CDR1 MNHNS and CDR2 SASEGT. The V segment lost 8 bases and the J segment 8 bases; nucleotides outside the gene matches: 10. The CDR3 loop is CASGSGTGWEKLFF. The DNA of the CDR3 is TGTGCCAGCGGTAGCGGGACAGGTTGGGAAAAACTGTTTTTT.

This clonotype turned up a few times. The chain combines TRBV2 with TRBJ2-1; 12 bases agree with TRBD2. This CDR3 is 13 amino acids long. V gave up 2 bases and J gave up 10 bases; unmatched junction bases: 0. Germline-derived CDR1 and CDR2 are SNHLY and FYNNEI. The CDR3 DNA reads TGTGCCAGCAGTGAACTAGCGGGGGGGGAGCAGTTCTTC. Its protein product is CASSELAGGEQFF.

This clonotype was picked up a small number of times. The chain has TRBV12-3 or TRBV12-4 and TRBJ1-5, with D perhaps TRBD1 (5 bases). V lost 2 bases, J lost 6 bases, and 14 bases lay in between. This CDR3 comprises 15 residues. CDR3 sequence: CASSLRRAVGQPQHF. The CDR3 DNA follows: TGTGCCAGCAGTTTACGCAGGGCGGTGGGTCAGCCCCAGCATTTT.

This clonotype was seen only a few times. The chain employs TRBV24-1 and TRBJ2-1; 16 positions match TRBD2. Germline assignment: CDR1 KGHDR and CDR2 SFDVKD. Germline trimming cut 4 bases from V and 5 bases from J; bases unmatched to any gene: 13. This CDR3 is 20 amino acids long. For the CDR3, the DNA is TGTGCCACCAGTGACCAGGGACTAGCGGGAGGGCCCCCTGAGGACAATGAGCAGTTCTTC. It specifies CATSDQGLAGGPPEDNEQFF.

There are many counts of this clonotype. The rearrangement uses TRBV10-3 and TRBJ2-3; 10 bases match TRBD2. The trim removed 3 bases at V and 5 bases at J, leaving 5 bases unmatched. The CDR3 length is 15 residues. The germline V gene encodes CDR1 ENHRY and CDR2 SYGVKD. The CDR3 nucleotides are TGTGCCATCAGTGACCCGGGACTAGCGTTAGATACGCAGTATTTT. This sequence encodes CAISDPGLALDTQYF.

This clonotype was picked up many times. J is TRBJ2-1 and V is TRBV29-1, with 7 bases that match TRBD1. CDR1 is SQVTM and CDR2 is ANQGSEA in the germline V gene. The CDR3 length is 11 residues. V lost 3 bases to trimming and J lost 11 bases; unmatched junction nucleotides: 4. The CDR3 DNA reads TGCAGCGTTGAGGTAGGGGGCAAGCAGTTCTTC. This gives the protein CSVEVGGKQFF.

The chain recombines TRBV3-1 with TRBJ1-1; no reliable D call. Germline V gene data show CDR1 as LGHDT and CDR2 as YNNKEL (reference sequence). The CDR3 runs to 12 residues. The V end lost 0 bases, the J end lost 4 bases, and 3 bases lay between the germline ends. The CDR3 coding sequence is TGTGCCAGCAGCCAAGAGCTCACTGAAGCTTTCTTT. It translates to CASSQELTEAFF.

In this sample, this clonotype turned up a few times. The rearrangement joins TRBV15 to TRBJ1-1; no definite D call. Trimming left V 0 bases short and J 8 bases short, with 7 bases between. Germline CDR1 is LNHNV and CDR2 is YYDKDF (reference sequence). The CDR3 runs to 12 residues. The CDR3 DNA follows: TGTGCCACCAGCAGAGATGCCCAAGAAGCTTTCTTT. It translates to CATSRDAQEAFF.

The rearrangement joins TRBV12-5 to TRBJ2-7; 10 nucleotides line up with TRBD1. Germline CDR1 and CDR2: LGHNT and FRNRAP. J gave up 3 bases and V 3 bases, and 5 bases lay outside the gene matches. The length of the CDR3 is 15 residues. The CDR3 reads CASGFETGGGYEQYF. The CDR3 bases are TGTGCTAGTGGTTTCGAGACAGGGGGCGGCTACGAGCAGTACTTC.